A single sample is the source of the 28 T cell receptor beta chains below, sequenced in a study of cytomegalovirus exposure and HLA in healthy donors. The primer mix had 60 Vbeta and 13 Jbeta primers. Repertoires were generated with immunoSEQ multiplex PCR, while TCRdb's copy carries only in-frame clones and drops some. Seen here are approximately 150,000 clones, around four fifths observed once, and the top ten hold less than 2%. The sample comprised PBMCs. The receptor set was obtained from a woman aged 40 to 55 in good health and CMV-seronegative.

V usage is TRBV28 and J usage is TRBJ1-2; 12 bases line up with TRBD1. Germline loops: CDR1 MDHEN, CDR2 SYDVKM. J gave up 4 bases and V 2 bases, and 5 bases lay outside the gene matches. The CDR3 has 16 amino acids. This CDR3 is CASSLLGTGGVYGYTF. The CDR3 coding sequence is TGTGCCAGCAGTTTACTTGGGACAGGGGGCGTCTATGGCTACACCTTC.

The chain combines TRBV27 with TRBJ2-7, with 10 bases aligning to TRBD2. CDR1 and CDR2 (germline): MNHEY, SMNVEV (reference sequence). V shed 4 bases, J shed 3 bases, and the junction held 3 bases outside the gene matches. The CDR3 has 14 amino acids. The CDR3 DNA is TGTGCCAGCAGTTCTAGCGGGAGATACTACGAGCAGTACTTC. This gives the protein CASSSSGRYYEQYF.

CDR3 coding DNA: TGTGCCAGCAGCAACAGGGGGGTTGAAGCTTTCTTT. Protein: CASSNRGVEAFF. This sequence joins TRBV7-2 and TRBJ1-1, with 8 bases that match TRBD1. The J segment lost 7 bases and the V segment lost 5 bases, leaving 3 bases of the junction unmatched. This CDR3 comprises 12 residues. The V gene's germline CDR1 is SGHTA and CDR2 FQGNSA.

The J gene is TRBJ2-1, the V gene TRBV27; 8 bases map to TRBD1. Germline V gene lookup returns CDR1 MNHEY and CDR2 SMNVEV (reference sequence). V lost 4 bases to trimming and J lost 4 bases; unmatched junction nucleotides: 3. The CDR3 consists of 14 residues. The CDR3 DNA reads TGTGCCAGCAGTTCGCAGGGGGCTTACAATGAGCAGTTCTTC. Translated: CASSSQGAYNEQFF.

CDR3 sequence reads: CASSSRTSGRAYEQYF. CDR3 sequence (DNA): TGTGCCAGCAGTTCTCGGACTAGCGGGAGGGCCTACGAGCAGTACTTC. The rearrangement uses TRBV27 and TRBJ2-7; 15 nucleotides align to TRBD2. CDR3 length: 16 residues. From germline, CDR1 is MNHEY and CDR2 SMNVEV (reference sequence). Trimming at V came to 4 bases and at J to 2 bases, leaving 3 bases not matched to a gene.

The chain carries TRBV28 and TRBJ2-3; TRBD2 is a possible D gene (6 bases). This CDR3 is 13 amino acids long. The V and J ends lost 7 bases and 1 base respectively, with 9 bases between them. Per the germline V gene, CDR1 is MDHEN and CDR2 is SYDVKM. The CDR3 nucleotides are TGTGCCAGCAAAGGCGGGGGCACAGATACGCAGTATTTT. Amino acids: CASKGGGTDTQYF.

This clone was counted a single time. The rearrangement joins TRBV6-4 to TRBJ2-7; TRBD1 agrees at 9 bases. Trimming at V came to 4 bases and at J to 3 bases, leaving 1 base not matched to a gene. Germline assignment: CDR1 MRHNA and CDR2 SNTAGT. The CDR3 runs 13 residues. Here the CDR3 reads CASSVDRGYEQYF. In nucleotides, the CDR3 is TGTGCCAGCAGTGTGGACAGGGGCTACGAGCAGTACTTC.

The chain recombines TRBV2 with TRBJ1-1; tentative D call: TRBD1 (6 bases). Germline V gene lookup returns CDR1 SNHLY and CDR2 FYNNEI. V lost 6 bases and J lost 1, with 9 bases in between. This CDR3 contains 13 residues. CDR3 DNA: TGTGCCAGCAGGTTACAGGGGAACACTGAAGCTTTCTTT. This codes for CASRLQGNTEAFF.

The V call is TRBV11-2, the J call TRBJ2-1; TRBD2 matches at 7 bases. V lost 4 bases to trimming and J lost 2 bases; unmatched junction nucleotides: 11. Germline V CDR1 and CDR2: SGHAT, FQNNGV. The CDR3 consists of 17 residues. CDR3: CASSSPLAGTTYNEQFF. Here the CDR3 DNA reads TGTGCCAGCAGCTCCCCATTAGCCGGGACTACCTACAATGAGCAGTTCTTC.

The V call is TRBV18, the J call TRBJ1-5; no reliable D call. Trimming removed 4 bases at V and 4 bases at J, with 11 bases between. Germline lookup yields CDR1 KGHSH and CDR2 LQKENI. The CDR3 is made up of 14 amino acids. Written as DNA, the CDR3 is TGTGCCAGCTCACAAGCGGGAGATAATCAGCCCCAGCATTTT. Protein sequence: CASSQAGDNQPQHF.

The genes are TRBV15 and TRBJ2-3; TRBD1 matches at 9 bases. This CDR3 contains 15 residues. The J segment lost 8 bases and the V segment lost 3 bases, leaving 9 bases of the junction unmatched. CDR1 and CDR2 (germline): LNHNV, YYDKDF (reference sequence). CDR3 DNA sequence: TGTGCCACCAGCAGTCTGACAGGGGGTTCGGGTACGCAGTATTTT. Protein sequence: CATSSLTGGSGTQYF.

The CDR3 region is CASSQEPTAQETQYF. CDR3 coding DNA: TGCGCCAGCAGCCAAGAACCGACAGCTCAAGAGACCCAGTACTTC. The chain employs TRBV4-3 and TRBJ2-5, with a possible D match to TRBD1 (5 bases). CDR1 is LGHNA and CDR2 is YSLEER in the germline V gene. Trimming stripped 0 bases from V and 2 bases from J, with 10 bases between. This CDR3 is 15 amino acids long.

This chain uses TRBV9 with TRBJ1-1; 7 bases agree with TRBD1. The CDR3 extends over 15 amino acids. CDR1 SGDLS and CDR2 YYNGEE come from the germline V gene. Trimming cost V 0 bases and J 4 bases; bases outside gene matches: 6. CDR3 region: CASSVEGALVTEAFF. The DNA of the CDR3 is TGTGCCAGCAGCGTAGAGGGGGCGCTGGTCACTGAAGCTTTCTTT.

The CDR3 loop is CASSVYGRGYGYTF. In nucleotides, the CDR3 is TGTGCCAGCAGCGTATATGGCAGGGGCTATGGCTACACCTTC. The V call is TRBV7-2, the J call TRBJ1-2; D perhaps matches TRBD1 (6 bases). Germline CDR1 SGHTA, CDR2 FQGNSA. This CDR3 contains 14 residues. V lost 5 bases to trimming and J lost 4 bases, with 14 bases between them.

The V gene is TRBV28, the J gene TRBJ2-2; no clear D gene. Germline CDR1 and CDR2: MDHEN and SYDVKM. The V end lost 5 bases, the J end lost 4 bases, and 17 bases lay between the germline ends. The CDR3 sequence is 16 residues long. DNA of the CDR3: TGTGCCAGCAGTACACAGTTTGAAGCTGTCACCGGGGAGCTGTTTTTT. This gives the protein CASSTQFEAVTGELFF. Combining the CDR3 with reference TRBV28 and TRBJ2-2 gives the whole variable domain DVKVTQSSRYLVKRTGEKVFLECVQDMDHENMFWYRQDPGLGLRLIYFSYDVKMKEKGDIPEGYSVSREKKERFSLILESASTNQTSMYLCASSTQFEAVTGELFFGEGSRLTVL.

The rearrangement links TRBV27 to TRBJ2-5, with a tentative D call TRBD2 (5 bases). Germline CDR1 and CDR2: MNHEY and SMNVEV (reference sequence). Trimming removed 6 bases at V and 2 bases at J, with 13 bases between. There are 14 residues in the CDR3. The CDR3 protein is CASSLKSGQETQYF. The CDR3 nucleotides read TGTGCCAGCAGCCTGAAGTCGGGGCAAGAGACCCAGTACTTC.

This chain joins TRBV7-8 and TRBJ1-3; D remains ambiguous. The germline CDR1 and CDR2 sequences are SGHVS and FQNEAQ. The CDR3 has 15 residues. The V end lost 2 bases, the J end lost 1 base, and 9 bases lay between the germline ends. CDR3: CASSLLRSSGNTIYF. For the CDR3, the DNA is TGTGCCAGCAGCTTACTACGGAGTTCTGGAAACACCATATATTTT.

The chain couples TRBV11-2 to TRBJ1-2; 7 bases align to TRBD1. In germline, CDR1 is SGHAT, CDR2 FQNNGV. V lost 5 bases and J lost 4; bases outside the gene matches: 7. The CDR3 is made up of 14 amino acids. Here the CDR3 DNA reads TGTGCCAGCAGCGCAGGGGGACAGATCTATGGCTACACCTTC. It translates to CASSAGGQIYGYTF. The variable domain in full, completed from reference TRBV11-2 and TRBJ1-2, reads EAGVAQSPRYKIIEKRQSVAFWCNPISGHATLYWYQQILGQGPKLLIQFQNNGVVDDSQLPKDRFSAERLKGVDSTLKIQPAKLEDSAVYLCASSAGGQIYGYTFGSGTRLTVV.

This chain uses TRBV4-2 with TRBJ2-5, with D perhaps TRBD1 (7 bases). V lost 1 base to trimming and J lost 3 bases, with 15 bases between them. This CDR3 contains 16 residues. Germline CDR1 is LGHNA and CDR2 is YNFKEQ. The CDR3 loop reads CASSQVLAGGKETQYF. The DNA of the CDR3 is TGTGCCAGCAGCCAAGTCCTGGCAGGGGGGAAAGAGACCCAGTACTTC.

The rearrangement joins TRBV4-2 to TRBJ2-1; 7 positions match TRBD2. The CDR3 is 15 amino acids. Losses at the gene ends were 1 base for V and 6 bases for J; bases not matched to a gene: 6. Per germline, CDR1 LGHNA and CDR2 YNFKEQ. This chain's CDR3 is CASSQGGGRINEQFF. CDR3 in DNA: TGTGCCAGCAGCCAAGGCGGCGGGAGAATCAATGAGCAGTTCTTC.

This clone has only one observation. The chain recombines TRBV28 with TRBJ1-4; perhaps TRBD1 as D (5 bases). The V end lost 9 bases, the J end lost 7 bases, and 12 bases lay between the germline ends. Germline CDR1 is MDHEN and CDR2 is SYDVKM. This CDR3 is 12 amino acids long. CDR3 DNA sequence: TGTGCCAGTGCGGGGGGAGTTGAAAAACTGTTTTTT. Translated, it gives CASAGGVEKLFF.

This chain links TRBV7-9 with TRBJ2-1; 7 nucleotides agree with TRBD2. V trimming: 5 bases; J trimming: 8 bases; junction bases outside the gene matches: 12. The CDR3 covers 15 residues. Per the germline V gene, CDR1 is SEHNR and CDR2 is FQNEAQ (reference sequence). CDR3 DNA: TGTGCCAGCAGCCGACGGGGGGTTAGAGGTGATGAGCAGTTCTTC. Protein product: CASSRRGVRGDEQFF.

The rearrangement joins TRBV6-5 to TRBJ2-1; 10 bases map to TRBD2. CDR1 is MNHEY and CDR2 is SVGAGI in the germline V gene. Germline trimming cut 4 bases from V and 8 bases from J; bases unmatched to any gene: 11. The CDR3 runs 16 residues. As DNA, the CDR3 is TGTGCCAGCAGTTTTAGCGGGAGGTACCTATGGGATGAGCAGTTCTTC. It translates to CASSFSGRYLWDEQFF.

This clone has only one observation. This chain joins TRBV2 and TRBJ2-3, with 8 bases matching TRBD2. Per germline, CDR1 SNHLY and CDR2 FYNNEI. This CDR3 is 14 amino acids long. V lost 7 bases, J lost 4 bases, and 7 bases stayed unmatched. DNA of the CDR3: TGTGCCAGCACCCGTAGCGGGGTCCCAGATACGCAGTATTTT. Translation gives CASTRSGVPDTQYF.

The chain links TRBV28 to TRBJ2-1, with a weak D call TRBD2 (6 bases). V lost 11 bases to trimming and J lost 12 bases, with 11 bases between them. Germline V CDR1 and CDR2: MDHEN, SYDVKM. There are 9 residues in the CDR3. The CDR3 protein is CASGLRQFF. The CDR3 nucleotides are TGTGCCTCGGGACTGAGGCAGTTCTTC.

This clone has only one observation. The chain is built from TRBV5-6 and TRBJ1-6; D remains ambiguous. Trimming took 2 bases from V and 9 from J, leaving 6 bases between them. Germline CDR1 and CDR2: SGHDT and YYEEEE. This CDR3 has 12 amino acids. The chain's CDR3 is CASSFPGSPLHF. Here the CDR3 DNA reads TGTGCCAGCAGCTTTCCGGGTTCACCCCTCCACTTT.

V gene TRBV27 combines with J gene TRBJ2-7, with 8 bases that match TRBD1. The V gene end was trimmed by 2 bases and the J gene end by 6 bases; junction bases not matched to a gene: 3. The CDR3 totals 13 residues. The V gene's germline CDR1 is MNHEY and CDR2 SMNVEV (reference sequence). Here the CDR3 reads CASSLQGAVEQYF. The CDR3 DNA sequence: TGTGCCAGCAGTTTACAGGGGGCGGTCGAGCAGTACTTC.

The chain carries TRBV19 and TRBJ2-1; 10 nucleotides align to TRBD2. Germline CDR1 and CDR2: LNHDA and SQIVND (reference sequence). The junction had 8 bases not matched to a gene; V was cut back by 9 bases and J by 6 bases. This CDR3 has 14 residues. CDR3 in DNA: TGTGCCAGCAAAGGACTAGCGGAGTTCAATGAGCAGTTCTTC. This encodes CASKGLAEFNEQFF.